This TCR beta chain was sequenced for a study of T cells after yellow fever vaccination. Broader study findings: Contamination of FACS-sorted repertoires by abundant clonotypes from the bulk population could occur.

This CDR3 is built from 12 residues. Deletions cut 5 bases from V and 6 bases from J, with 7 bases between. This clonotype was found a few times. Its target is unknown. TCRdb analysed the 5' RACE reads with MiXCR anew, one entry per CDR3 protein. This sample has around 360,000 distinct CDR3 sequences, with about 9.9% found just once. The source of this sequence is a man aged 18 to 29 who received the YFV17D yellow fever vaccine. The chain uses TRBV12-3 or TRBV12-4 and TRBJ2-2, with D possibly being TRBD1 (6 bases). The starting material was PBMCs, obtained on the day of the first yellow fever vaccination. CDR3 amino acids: CASSTGSGELFF. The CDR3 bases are TGTGCCAGCAGTACAGGGTCCGGGGAGCTGTTTTTT.